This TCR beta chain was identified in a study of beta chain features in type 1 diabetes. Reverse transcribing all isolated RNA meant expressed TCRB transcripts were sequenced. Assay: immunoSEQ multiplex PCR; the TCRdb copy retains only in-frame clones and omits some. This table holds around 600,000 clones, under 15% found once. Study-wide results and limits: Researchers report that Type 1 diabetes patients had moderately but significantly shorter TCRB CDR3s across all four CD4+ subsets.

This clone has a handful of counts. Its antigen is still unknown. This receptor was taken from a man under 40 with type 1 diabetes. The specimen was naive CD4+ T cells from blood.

Here the CDR3 DNA reads TGTGCCAGCACCTTAAGGACAGGCCTCTACGAGCAGTACTTC. It codes for CASTLRTGLYEQYF. The rearrangement links TRBV28 to TRBJ2-7, with 7 bases fitting TRBD1. Germline-derived CDR1 and CDR2 are MDHEN and SYDVKM. Unmatched junction bases numbered 9, after V lost 7 bases and J lost 3 bases. This CDR3 is 14 amino acids long.